The 24 T cell receptor beta chains presented below share a single source sample, sequenced in a study of blood T cells in healthy people across ages. Primed by a sample-barcoded 5' primer and a J-beta primer mix, a second PCR proceeded for about 6 to 11 cycles. One entry per CDR3 protein results from TCRdb running MiXCR on the 5' RACE reads. The repertoire includes some 1.5 million distinct CDR3 sequences, under 55% of them detected once, and about 3.8% sits in the top ten. Sample: blood. The receptors were sampled from a woman in her late teens or twenties in good health.

The chain employs TRBV4-3 and TRBJ2-3, with D maybe TRBD1 (6 bases). The V end lost 3 bases, the J end lost 1 base, and 17 bases lay between the germline ends. This CDR3 has 17 amino acids. The germline V gene has CDR1 LGHNA and CDR2 YSLEER. This CDR3 reads CASSHPFRGRGTDTQYF. The CDR3 DNA reads as TGCGCCAGCAGCCACCCCTTCAGGGGACGGGGCACAGATACGCAGTATTTT.

The sample holds many counts of this clonotype. The CDR3 sequence: CASSLGGVSTDTQYF. The CDR3 DNA follows: TGTGCCAGCAGTTTGGGCGGGGTCAGCACAGATACGCAGTATTTT. The chain links TRBV12-3 or TRBV12-4 to TRBJ2-3, with TRBD2 as a possible D gene (6 bases). Trimming shortened V by 3 bases and J by 0 bases, and 10 bases separated the two germline ends. This CDR3 is 15 amino acids long.

This clonotype was seen only a few times. The genes are TRBV5-6 and TRBJ2-7; 7 bases align to TRBD2. Unmatched junction bases numbered 7, after V lost 1 base and J lost 0 bases. This CDR3 contains 16 residues. Germline CDR1 reads SGHDT; CDR2 reads YYEEEE. The CDR3 loop reads CASSLSAGALSYEQYF. In DNA form, the CDR3 reads TGTGCCAGCAGCTTGTCCGCGGGAGCCCTCTCCTACGAGCAGTACTTC.

In its sample, this clonotype was seen a few times. The chain uses TRBV6-2 or TRBV6-3 and TRBJ2-1; D gene unclear. The CDR3 spans 12 residues. Deletions cut 4 bases from V and 9 bases from J, with 10 bases between. Germline loops: CDR1 MNHEY, CDR2 SVGEGT. CDR3 coding DNA: TGTGCCAGCAGTTTCGGGTACGGTGAGCAGTTCTTC. As protein: CASSFGYGEQFF.

The chain is built from TRBV5-1 and TRBJ1-4; D remains ambiguous. There are 13 residues in the CDR3. Trimming stripped 1 base from V and 8 bases from J, with 9 bases between. Per the germline V gene, CDR1 is SGHRS and CDR2 is YFSETQ. The CDR3 nucleotides are TGCGCCAGCAGCTTGCCTGATGGGGAAAAACTGTTTTTT. The encoded protein is CASSLPDGEKLFF.

The chain combines TRBV20-1 with TRBJ1-1; D remains ambiguous. This CDR3 is 13 amino acids long. Trimming removed 5 bases at V and 4 bases at J, with 14 bases between. Germline V gene sequence: CDR1 DFQATT, CDR2 SNEGSKA (reference sequence). CDR3 in DNA: TGCAGTGCTGTACGTGGACCGGGCACTGAAGCTTTCTTT. Protein: CSAVRGPGTEAFF.

V is TRBV6-2 or TRBV6-3 and J is TRBJ2-5, with D unresolved. The germline V gene encodes CDR1 MNHEY and CDR2 SVGEGT. V lost 7 bases, J lost 4 bases, and 7 bases lay in between. The CDR3 has 11 amino acids. In DNA, the CDR3 is TGTGCCAGCATGAGTGGAGAGACCCAGTACTTC. Its protein product is CASMSGETQYF.

This clonotype showed up just a few times. The chain couples TRBV5-4 to TRBJ2-1; the match to TRBD2 covers 8 bases. Germline values: CDR1 SGHNT, CDR2 YYREEE (reference sequence). The length of the CDR3 is 16 residues. The junction had 12 bases not matched to a gene; V was cut back by 4 bases and J by 6 bases. CDR3 bases: TGTGCCAGCAGCGCACCCGGGACTAGTTTCGGCAATGAGCAGTTCTTC. It translates to CASSAPGTSFGNEQFF.

The chain has TRBV12-3 or TRBV12-4 and TRBJ2-5, with D possibly matching TRBD2 (7 bases). The V end lost 6 bases, the J end lost 2 bases, and 19 bases lay between the germline ends. CDR3 length equals 16 residues. The CDR3 sequence: CASSNSGGLQQETQYF. CDR3 nucleotide sequence: TGTGCCAGCAGCAATTCGGGGGGCTTACAACAAGAGACCCAGTACTTC.

In regard to this clonotype: Relative to the germline gene, one junction end is altered; a read error may explain this. The chain uses TRBV4-2 and TRBJ2-1; no firm D call. The length of the CDR3 is 17 residues. Germline V CDR1 and CDR2: LGHNA, YNFKEQ. CDR3 DNA: TGTGCCAGCAGCCAAGGAGTGGGGTCCTACTCCTCCAATGAGCAGTTCTTC. Protein sequence: CASSQGVGSYSSNEQFF.

The chain is built from TRBV20-1 and TRBJ2-2; possible D gene TRBD1, 6 bases. Looked up from germline, CDR1 is DFQATT and CDR2 is SNEGSKA (reference sequence). The CDR3 sequence is 15 residues long. V dropped 5 bases and J dropped 7 bases, with 20 bases sitting between them. The CDR3, as DNA: TGCAGTGCTTTATCCTCCAGGGGTGTTCGCGGGGAGCTGTTTTTT. This sequence encodes CSALSSRGVRGELFF.

The J gene is TRBJ2-3, the V gene TRBV28, with unresolved D. CDR1 and CDR2 from the germline V gene are MDHEN and SYDVKM. The CDR3 runs 14 residues. With 7 bases removed from V and 2 bases from J, the gap between germline ends came to 13 bases. The CDR3 nucleotides read TGTGCCAGCATGCTAGGCCACGACACAGATACGCAGTATTTT. Residues: CASMLGHDTDTQYF.

Only a few counts were recorded for this clonotype. The chain uses TRBV4-3 and TRBJ2-6, with 7 bases that match TRBD1. CDR1 LGHNA and CDR2 YSLEER come from the germline V gene. The CDR3 sequence is 19 residues long. V was pared by 0 bases and J by 1 base, with 9 bases of the junction left unmatched. The CDR3 sequence: CASSQELATGMSGANVLTF. In nucleotides, the CDR3 is TGCGCCAGCAGCCAAGAGTTAGCGACAGGGATGTCTGGGGCCAACGTCCTGACTTTC.

This clonotype was recorded a few times. The genes are TRBV12-3 or TRBV12-4 and TRBJ2-1, with 7 bases identical to TRBD1. The CDR3 totals 13 residues. J was trimmed by 8 bases and V by 6 bases; bases with no gene match: 7. CDR3 sequence (DNA): TGTGCCAGCAGGAACAGGGGAAAAGATGAGCAGTTCTTC. Its protein product is CASRNRGKDEQFF.

The V and J genes are TRBV6-2 or TRBV6-3 and TRBJ1-2; 9 bases align to TRBD1. The germline V gene encodes CDR1 MNHEY and CDR2 SVGEGT. The CDR3 is 13 amino acids. The V and J ends lost 10 bases and 7 bases, in that order; junction bases with no gene match: 10. The CDR3 protein is CATSPGQGSGYTF. The CDR3 bases are TGTGCCACTTCTCCGGGACAGGGCTCTGGCTACACCTTC.

The J gene is TRBJ1-2, the V gene TRBV9, with D possibly TRBD1 on 5 matching bases. The ends were cut back, 4 bases at V and 3 bases at J, with 16 bases in the middle. Germline-derived CDR1 and CDR2 are SGDLS and YYNGEE. The CDR3 has 15 amino acids. This CDR3 is CASSSTGGNYYGYTF. The CDR3 DNA is TGTGCCAGCAGCTCAACCGGGGGGAATTACTATGGCTACACCTTC. The variable domain in full, completed from reference TRBV9 and TRBJ1-2, reads DSGVTQTPKHLITATGQRVTLRCSPRSGDLSVYWYQQSLDQGLQFLIQYYNGEERAKGNILERFSAQQFPDLHSELNLSSLELGDSALYFCASSSTGGNYYGYTFGSGTRLTVV.

The genes are TRBV4-1 and TRBJ2-1; no firm D call. This CDR3 region has 15 residues. Trimming pared 0 bases from V and 4 bases from J, leaving 10 bases between. The V gene's germline CDR1 is MGHRA and CDR2 YSYEKL. The CDR3 spells CASSQDWQEYNEQFF. CDR3 DNA sequence: TGCGCCAGCAGCCAAGATTGGCAAGAATACAATGAGCAGTTCTTC.

V is TRBV11-2 and J is TRBJ2-3; D is ambiguous. Germline loops: CDR1 SGHAT, CDR2 FQNNGV. The length of the CDR3 is 15 residues. The V end lost 5 bases, the J end lost 2 bases, and 14 bases lay between the germline ends. The CDR3 nucleotides are TGTGCCAGCAGCGTTGGACCGAAGGACACAGATACGCAGTATTTT. Its protein is CASSVGPKDTDTQYF.

This clonotype was seen a few times. This rearrangement joins TRBV20-1 to TRBJ1-2, with a possible D match to TRBD1 (6 bases). V dropped 1 base and J dropped 1 base, with 7 bases sitting between them. The CDR3 is 13 residues long. The germline CDR1 and CDR2 sequences are DFQATT and SNEGSKA (reference sequence). The CDR3: CSARGQVNYGYTF. In DNA form, the CDR3 reads TGCAGTGCTAGAGGACAGGTTAACTATGGCTACACCTTC.

The CDR3 DNA sequence: TGTGCCAGCAGCCCCATTAGCGCGGGGAACAATGAGCAGTTCTTC. Protein product: CASSPISAGNNEQFF. The V call is TRBV16, the J call TRBJ2-1; D perhaps matches TRBD2 (6 bases). The CDR3 totals 15 residues. The V end lost 4 bases, the J end lost 5 bases, and 15 bases lay between the germline ends. From germline, CDR1 is KGHSY and CDR2 FQNENV.

The rearrangement uses TRBV7-2 and TRBJ1-2, with D perhaps TRBD1 (6 bases). Germline CDR1 and CDR2: SGHTA and FQGNSA. Trimming left V 7 bases short and J 2 bases short, with 14 bases between. CDR3 length: 14 amino acids. DNA of the CDR3: TGTGCCAGCAACCTGGAGGGGGGGAACTATGGCTACACCTTC. This codes for CASNLEGGNYGYTF.

This clonotype was picked up a small number of times. The chain employs TRBV29-1 and TRBJ1-4; D gene uncertain. Germline CDR1 reads SQVTM; CDR2 reads ANQGSEA. Trimming stripped 6 bases from V and 10 bases from J, with 15 bases between. The CDR3 sequence is 12 residues long. The CDR3 is CSVPGKVGKLFF. In DNA, the CDR3 is TGCAGCGTGCCGGGCAAGGTGGGAAAACTGTTTTTT.

This sequence joins TRBV6-2 or TRBV6-3 and TRBJ1-5, with 7 bases fitting TRBD1. The CDR3 is 13 amino acids. Trimming cost V 10 bases and J 3 bases; bases outside gene matches: 6. Germline lookup yields CDR1 MNHEY and CDR2 SVGEGT. CDR3 bases: TGTGCCACGGTGGACAGGTACAATCAGCCCCAGCATTTT. As protein: CATVDRYNQPQHF.

This clonotype was counted a few times. This chain links TRBV28 with TRBJ1-3; D gene unclear. V lost 6 bases and J 4 bases, leaving 10 bases between the germline ends. This CDR3 spans 13 amino acids. The germline CDR1 and CDR2 sequences are MDHEN and SYDVKM. CDR3 DNA sequence: TGTGCCAGCAGGGGCGCAGGAGGAAACACCATATATTTT. Encoded protein: CASRGAGGNTIYF.